This paragraph covers one T cell receptor (beta chain) sequence. Its antigen is undetermined. These data originate in a study of CD8+CD57+ T cells in acquired aplastic anemia. Study observations and caveats: Sharing between patients and controls was observed for over 25 CD8+ CDR3 sequences. CD8+ Simpson's diversity did not differ significantly between patients and controls.

Researchers used genomic DNA as the template to profile TCR beta VDJ and CDR3. TCRdb reprocessed the reads via MiXCR and lists one record per CDR3 protein. The sample includes 180,000 or so distinct CDR3 sequences, around half seen only once; the top ten take about 1.8%. Selection for sequencing was limited to patients who had shown CD8+CD57+ cell expansion by flow cytometry. Acquired aplastic anemia of severe grade affected all patients. Patient blood was sampled before any therapy had been received. CDR1 is SGHDT and CDR2 is YYEEEE in the germline V gene. Germline trimming cut 1 base from V and 1 base from J; bases unmatched to any gene: 2. The CDR3 extends over 15 amino acids.

The genes are TRBV5-6 and TRBJ1-5, with TRBD1 matching 7 bases. This receptor was taken from a human donor with aplastic anemia. Specimen: sorted CD4+, CD8+, or CD8+CD57+ T cells (not recorded which) from PBMCs. This CDR3 is CASSLQGVSNQPQHF. The CDR3 nucleotides are TGTGCCAGCAGCTTGCAGGGGGTGAGCAATCAGCCCCAGCATTTT.